This T cell receptor (beta chain) is from a study of regulatory T cells in long-lasting Graves disease (dated by TCRdb to the early 2020s). As for the study more broadly: Newly diagnosed Graves' disease patients had taken antithyroid drugs for less than 3 months. Peripheral blood TCR sequencing and RNA sequencing compared persistent Graves' disease patients with newly diagnosed Graves' disease patients. The study was registered as a clinical trial and conducted in China. A total of about 33 samples underwent TCR sequencing: about 13 from persistent and roughly 20 from newly diagnosed Graves' disease patients.

Many counts were recorded for this clonotype. No cognate antigen has been identified for it. Within one base of it there is no much larger clone, and no base qualities were kept. The sample's time point label, in plain terms: newly diagnosed GD, antithyroid drugs for less than 3 months. For both TCR sequencing and RNA sequencing, RNA was extracted from PBMCs using TRIzol. The diagnosis of Graves' disease followed American Thyroid Association guidelines. Patients for the study were recruited at an endocrinology department in Xi'an, China. Each patient gave approximately 8.8 milliliters of peripheral blood, collected in an EDTA anticoagulant tube. PBMCs were isolated by Ficoll Paque Plus density gradient separation without further T cell sorting. An Agilent 2100 Bioanalyzer and agarose gel were used to check RNA quality, and a NanoDrop 2000 was used to measure RNA concentration. Preparation of the library involved multiplex PCR. Sequencer: Illumina HiSeq 4000. CDR3 regions were amplified by Arm-PCR with iRepertoire HTBI primers to construct TCR beta libraries. PCR products were gel purified before sequencing. In the original analysis: Across samples, approximately 68 TRBV and over 11 TRBJ segments were identified and used for gene usage analysis of CDR3 amino acid clonotypes. COPE and FqMerger were used to merge the filtered high-quality paired reads into contigs. Contigs were aligned with BLAST to IMGT TRBV, TRBD and TRBJ reference genes, and CDR3 was defined per IMGT. Highly expanded clones were defined as clonotypes with a frequency above 0.1%. Repertoire diversity was measured by Shannon entropy, and V-J evenness by the Gini coefficient. A clonotype found in more than one individual was treated as public. In-frame beta chains were kept once TCRdb had trimmed the public reads at Q25 with fastp and called clones with MiXCR. Every entry covers one CDR3 protein and lists the most common genes and DNA from its rows. These V and J calls originate from TCRdb's pipeline instead of the authors' own analysis. The sample table contains roughly 560,000 distinct CDR3 sequences; only one count was recorded for around 12% of them. The top ten hold 8% to 10% of the sample.

V is pared back by 4 bases and J by 3 bases, with 11 bases lying between the germline termini. Including the terminal cysteine and phenylalanine, the CDR3 comprises 13 residues. Solely the CDR3 DNA is kept, with 39 bases framed from the first base. In the germline V gene, CDR1 corresponds to SQVTM and CDR2 to ANQGSEA. The study at large found these results: Patients with persistent disease shared more public clonotypes (approximately 2,500) than newly diagnosed patients did (approximately 990). Only the TCR beta chain was sequenced and analyzed. Only peripheral blood was studied, because thyroid tissue, the primary lesion, was inaccessible. Compared with newly diagnosed patients, patients with persistent Graves' disease had lower TCR Shannon entropy and fewer highly expanded clones, which suggests clonal expansion. The authors noted that the small sample size was a limitation that may lower accuracy. TRBV28, TRBJ1-2 and TRBJ2-5 were preferentially used in persistent disease, while TRBV20-1 and TRBJ2-1 were favored in newly diagnosed disease.

The data were also submitted as part of a second study, on T cells in Graves' hyperthyroidism and ophthalmopathy. Taken from the second paper: Graves' hyperthyroidism was defined as stable when no progression to ophthalmopathy occurred over 18 months of follow-up. The hyperthyroidism patients were between 18 and 65 years old and newly diagnosed, with a disease duration of less than 2 months. Patients with uncontrolled infections, other autoimmune diseases, pregnancy or lactation were excluded. Diagnoses were based on clinical symptoms, serum thyroxine and TRAb, thyroid ultrasound and orbital computed tomography. For the first round of RT-PCR on the TCR CDR3, the HTBI primer set was used together with the Qiagen OneStep RT-PCR kit. Most expanded thyroid clonotypes (frequency above 0.001) were also found in blood, which suggests that blood repertoires may mirror thyroid immune responses. A 13 V-J signature model separated ophthalmopathy from stable hyperthyroidism, with around 88% sensitivity and 81.08% specificity in cross-validation and 80%/75% in testing. In validation, the model predicted progression to ophthalmopathy a median of approximately 6.6 months before onset, with roughly 71% sensitivity and nearly 75% specificity. To identify distinguishing TCR V-J signatures, a discovery cohort of roughly 100 patients was used, comprising some 43 with Graves' ophthalmopathy and around 57 with stable Graves' hyperthyroidism. Whether ophthalmopathy could be predicted prospectively was tested in an independent validation cohort made up of 18 hyperthyroidism patients plus 17 patients who later progressed to ophthalmopathy. The approximately 90 discovery patients were divided at random into training and test sets in a 7:3 ratio. In more than 5 Graves' hyperthyroidism patients, the study also compared T-cell repertoires from thyroid tissue with T-cell repertoires from blood. Once sampling was done, hyperthyroidism patients were given methimazole at a starting dose of 30 mg daily, whereas ophthalmopathy patients were given high-dose intravenous methylprednisolone. The libraries were constructed in a second round of multiplex PCR and then size-selected and purified. Libraries were sequenced paired-end with 100 bp reads on an Illumina HiSeq2000. SOAPnuke was used to process the raw data, throwing out any read that contained adapters or uncalled bases, had a mean Phred below 15, or lacked an exact constant-primer or identifier match. COPE v1.2.5 was used to merge high-quality paired reads, and clonotypes were defined as unique nucleotide sequences. MiTCR v1.1 was used to align clonotypes to the IMGT TRBV, TRBD and TRBJ reference segments. Only V-J combinations with frequency above 0.0001, covering 98% to 99.2% of repertoires, were analysed. The TCS score was defined as F50 (clonal expansion) divided by E x V (chaos), with BLOSUM62-based TCRdist calculated between CDR3 peptides within each V-J. Welch's t-statistics and random forest reduced several hundred V-J features to about 13, which were used in a naive Bayes classifier (R e1071). Sample size was not statistically predetermined, and blinding of investigators to group allocation was not performed. According to the paper, TCR Vbeta CDR3 sequencing was carried out on about 140 peripheral blood samples, which came from 40 to 45 ophthalmopathy, 70 to 80 hyperthyroidism and roughly 17 progressor patients.

The source material was peripheral blood mononuclear cells (PBMCs), sampled at new diagnosis, from a patient treated with antithyroid drugs. This TCR came from a woman in her 30s with Graves disease. Donor details come from another sample of the same person, matched by shared clones. The receptor chain draws on TRBV29-1 and TRBJ2-3; the D gene identity is not certain. Here is the DNA: TGCAGCGTTGCGCTCCTGGGAACAGATACGCAGTATTTT. It translates to CSVALLGTDTQYF.